The entry that follows covers one TCR beta chain sequence. The antigen is not known. The V end was cut by 11 bases, the J end by 0 bases, with 19 bases between. The CDR3 is made up of 15 amino acids. This sample is part of a study of tumor-infiltrating lymphocytes in localized non-small cell lung cancer. Study information: From each patient, both tumor and uninvolved lung, non-adjacent to tumor, were sampled.

Regarding the study as a whole: Different pieces of the same tissue were used for each assay.

Clones were read by immunoSEQ multiplex PCR, and TCRdb kept only the in-frame ones, dropping some. The data show approximately 17,000 clones, roughly three quarters seen once. The sequence derives from a human donor with non-small cell lung cancer. This rearrangement joins TRBV23-1 to TRBJ1-2; D call uncertain. TRBV23-1 is given ORF status, its function remaining uncertain. Material: lung tumor tissue. The CDR3 loop is CAARAPGVTNYGYTF. As DNA, the CDR3 is TGCGCCGCCCGAGCCCCCGGAGTCACTAACTATGGCTACACCTTC.